A selection of T cell receptor beta chains follows, all from one sample in a study of shared clonotypes between healthy human individuals. TCRdb's table, derived via immunoSEQ multiplex PCR, lists solely in-frame clones and lacks some. The sample includes around 2.5 million clones, approximately 93% of them seen just once. Sequences were obtained from naive CD4+ T cells from PBMCs. These receptors all come from a man aged 18 to 29 in good health. Some clones in this sample may be carry-over from other donors' samples. CDR3s include the opening cysteine and the closing phenylalanine or tryptophan. A D gene is named only where the DNA matches it firmly. Clone size is not always given. Where it is, it says once, few, many or a class for expanded clones.

v_call: TRBV5-1
j_call: TRBJ2-6
d_call: .
clone_size: once
cdr3_aa: CASSLAGQSGANVLTF
cdr3_nt: TGCGCCAGCAGCTTGGCCGGACAGTCTGGGGCCAACGTCCTGACTTTC

v_call: TRBV14
j_call: TRBJ2-1
d_call: TRBD2
clone_size: .
cdr3_aa: CASSPRLAGGLFEQFF
cdr3_nt: TGTGCCAGCAGCCCGCGACTAGCGGGAGGACTTTTTGAGCAGTTCTTC

v_call: TRBV2
j_call: TRBJ2-5
d_call: .
clone_size: .
cdr3_aa: CASSMGTEGTQYF
cdr3_nt: TGTGCCAGCAGTATGGGTACAGAGGGGACCCAGTACTTC

v_call: TRBV9
j_call: TRBJ2-7
d_call: TRBD1
clone_size: .
cdr3_aa: CASSVSPGTGDEQYF
cdr3_nt: TGTGCCAGCAGCGTCTCACCCGGGACAGGGGACGAGCAGTACTTC

v_call: TRBV7-9
j_call: TRBJ1-5
d_call: .
clone_size: .
cdr3_aa: CASSLRANQPQHF
cdr3_nt: TGTGCCAGCAGCTTGAGGGCTAATCAGCCCCAGCATTTT

v_call: TRBV7-9
j_call: TRBJ2-6
d_call: TRBD1
clone_size: .
cdr3_aa: CASSLPGQESGANVLTF
cdr3_nt: TGTGCCAGCAGCTTGCCGGGACAGGAGTCTGGGGCCAACGTCCTGACTTTC

v_call: TRBV5-1
j_call: TRBJ2-3
d_call: TRBD2
clone_size: .
cdr3_aa: CASTRRGPAGITDTQYF
cdr3_nt: TGCGCCAGCACCCGGCGGGGTCCAGCGGGAATTACAGATACGCAGTATTTT

v_call: TRBV5-1
j_call: TRBJ2-7
d_call: .
clone_size: .
cdr3_aa: CASSLRTPPYEQYF
cdr3_nt: TGCGCCAGCAGCCTTAGGACTCCGCCCTACGAGCAGTACTTC

v_call: TRBV6-4
j_call: TRBJ1-5
d_call: .
clone_size: once
cdr3_aa: CASRPSYNQPQHF
cdr3_nt: TGTGCCAGCAGGCCCTCGTACAATCAGCCCCAGCATTTT

v_call: TRBV6-5
j_call: TRBJ2-1
d_call: TRBD2
clone_size: .
cdr3_aa: CASSYSTSGNEQFF
cdr3_nt: TGTGCCAGCAGTTACTCGACTAGCGGTAATGAGCAGTTCTTC

v_call: TRBV7-9
j_call: TRBJ2-3
d_call: .
clone_size: .
cdr3_aa: CASSLVSTDTQYF
cdr3_nt: TGTGCCAGCAGCTTAGTTAGTACAGATACGCAGTATTTT

v_call: TRBV11-3
j_call: TRBJ2-2
d_call: TRBD2
clone_size: .
cdr3_aa: CASSPWTSGGTGELFF
cdr3_nt: TGTGCCAGCAGCCCCTGGACTAGCGGGGGCACCGGGGAGCTGTTTTTT

v_call: TRBV6-6
j_call: TRBJ2-1
d_call: TRBD2
clone_size: .
cdr3_aa: CASSYGTSMGDEQFF
cdr3_nt: TGTGCCAGCAGTTACGGGACTAGTATGGGCGATGAGCAGTTCTTC

v_call: TRBV5-1
j_call: TRBJ2-7
d_call: .
clone_size: .
cdr3_aa: CASSGSPPYEQYF
cdr3_nt: TGCGCCAGCAGCGGGAGCCCCCCTTACGAGCAGTACTTC

v_call: TRBV5-6
j_call: TRBJ2-7
d_call: .
clone_size: .
cdr3_aa: CASSLVERLDEQYF
cdr3_nt: TGTGCCAGCAGCTTGGTCGAGAGGCTCGACGAGCAGTACTTC

v_call: TRBV7-9
j_call: TRBJ1-2
d_call: .
clone_size: .
cdr3_aa: CASNNIVAAAQGYGYTF
cdr3_nt: TGTGCCAGCAACAATATCGTTGCTGCGGCACAGGGCTATGGCTACACCTTC

v_call: TRBV7-6
j_call: TRBJ2-7
d_call: .
clone_size: .
cdr3_aa: CASSLGVQQYF
cdr3_nt: TGTGCCAGCAGCCTGGGGGTTCAGCAGTACTTC

v_call: TRBV5-5
j_call: TRBJ2-5
d_call: .
clone_size: .
cdr3_aa: CASSLEADQETQYF
cdr3_nt: TGTGCCAGCAGCTTGGAGGCGGACCAAGAGACCCAGTACTTC

v_call: TRBV7-9
j_call: TRBJ1-2
d_call: .
clone_size: .
cdr3_aa: CASSLEQGGYTF
cdr3_nt: TGTGCCAGCAGCTTAGAACAAGGTGGCTACACCTTC

v_call: TRBV27
j_call: TRBJ1-3
d_call: .
clone_size: .
cdr3_aa: CASSRGGSVGNTIYF
cdr3_nt: TGTGCCAGCAGTAGGGGAGGGAGTGTGGGAAACACCATATATTTT